This T cell receptor beta chain was identified during a study of blood T cells in healthy people across ages. The study, taken as a whole, reports: In older individuals, TCR beta diversity per million T cells was lower, falling roughly linearly with age.

Staff drew roughly 10 milliliters of peripheral blood from each donor. PCR was performed a second time for roughly 7 to 11 cycles using a sample-barcoded 5' primer and a J-beta primer mix. TCRdb re-called the 5' RACE reads through MiXCR, storing one row per CDR3 protein. The sample includes approximately 810,000 distinct CDR3 sequences, about 30% of them seen just once. Concerning this clonotype: The target antigen is unknown.

The CDR3 runs to 14 residues. This TCR was sampled from a woman of 80 years or more in good health. The material sequenced was blood. V is TRBV21-1 and J is TRBJ2-7; the DNA was not compared with TRBD1, the D call given in the table. TRBV21-1 is labeled a pseudogene. The CDR3 DNA reads as TGTGCCTGCAGCCCCCGGGACAGGGCCTACGAGCAGTACTTC. It translates to CACSPRDRAYEQYF.